This T cell receptor beta chain was recovered during a study of cytomegalovirus exposure and HLA in healthy donors. About the research overall: The roughly 700 first-cohort repertoires shared a platform with the roughly 120 validation repertoires, as reported in a later analysis.

Germline CDR1 reads SQVTM; CDR2 reads ANQGSEA. Trimming at V came to 3 bases and at J to 10 bases, leaving 2 bases not matched to a gene. The CDR3 is made up of 10 amino acids. Separation from the roughly 700-subject first cohort characterized the approximately 130-subject validation cohort, to which the donors belonged. Libraries were prepared by immunoSEQ multiplex PCR; TCRdb keeps only in-frame clonotypes and omits some of them. The top ten clones hold around 5% of a sample with over 60,000 clones, over 95% of them seen once. The clonotype originates from a woman younger than 35 in good health and CMV-seropositive. The chain couples TRBV29-1 to TRBJ1-1, with 7 bases matching TRBD1. The sequencing input was PBMCs. The CDR3 sequence: CSVEDRRAFF. The CDR3 DNA reads TGCAGCGTTGAGGACAGGAGAGCTTTCTTT.